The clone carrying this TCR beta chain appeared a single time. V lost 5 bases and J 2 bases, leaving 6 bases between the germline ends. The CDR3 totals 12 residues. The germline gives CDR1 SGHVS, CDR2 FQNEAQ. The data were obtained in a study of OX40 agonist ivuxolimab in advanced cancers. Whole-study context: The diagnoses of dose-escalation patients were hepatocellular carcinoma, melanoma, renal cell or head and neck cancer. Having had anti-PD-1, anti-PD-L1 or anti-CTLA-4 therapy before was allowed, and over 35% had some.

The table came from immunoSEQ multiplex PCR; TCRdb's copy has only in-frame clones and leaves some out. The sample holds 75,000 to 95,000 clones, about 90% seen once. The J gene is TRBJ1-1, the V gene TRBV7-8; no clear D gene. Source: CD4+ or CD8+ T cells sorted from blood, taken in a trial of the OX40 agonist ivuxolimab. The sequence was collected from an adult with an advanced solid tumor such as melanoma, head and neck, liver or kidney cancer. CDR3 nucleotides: TGTGCCAGCAGCAAATTAAACACTGAAGCTTTCTTT. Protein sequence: CASSKLNTEAFF.